The T cell receptor (beta chain) described here comes from a study of human T cells and chemical hapten exposure. The CDR3 length is 16 residues. The germline CDR1 and CDR2 sequences are SGHVS and FNYEAQ. The V segment lost 5 bases and the J segment 1 base; nucleotides outside the gene matches: 4. Time point denoted: patch test 2, 6 weeks after DPC sensitization. The treatment denotes: therapeutic diphenylcyclopropenone sensitization with weekly scalp DPC. TCRdb itself ran the RACE reads through MiXCR, one entry per CDR3 protein. The table has tens of thousands of distinct CDR3 sequences, 11% seen once. This clonotype was recorded at least ten times.

The sequence was obtained from a young man with alopecia areata. Some clones in this sample may be carry-over from other donors' samples. The sequenced sample was whole blood, obtained in connection with sensitization to the hapten diphenylcyclopropenone (DPC). This chain uses TRBV7-6 with TRBJ2-3, with 12 positions matching TRBD2. CDR3 sequence: CASSPWTSGGTDTQYF. The CDR3 DNA reads as TGTGCCAGCAGCCCGTGGACTAGCGGGGGCACAGATACGCAGTATTTT.